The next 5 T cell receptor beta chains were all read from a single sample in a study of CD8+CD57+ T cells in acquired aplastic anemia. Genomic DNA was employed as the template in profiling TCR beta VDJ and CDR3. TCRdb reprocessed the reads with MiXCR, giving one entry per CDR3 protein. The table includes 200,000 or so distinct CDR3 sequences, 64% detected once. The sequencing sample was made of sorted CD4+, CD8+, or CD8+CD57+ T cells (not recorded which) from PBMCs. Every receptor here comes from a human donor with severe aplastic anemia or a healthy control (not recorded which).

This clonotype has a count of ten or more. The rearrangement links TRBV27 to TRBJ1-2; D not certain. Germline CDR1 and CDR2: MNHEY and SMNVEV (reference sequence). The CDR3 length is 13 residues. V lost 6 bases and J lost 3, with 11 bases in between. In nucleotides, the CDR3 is TGTGCCAGCAGCCCTGGGGATTACTATGGCTACACCTTC. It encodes CASSPGDYYGYTF.

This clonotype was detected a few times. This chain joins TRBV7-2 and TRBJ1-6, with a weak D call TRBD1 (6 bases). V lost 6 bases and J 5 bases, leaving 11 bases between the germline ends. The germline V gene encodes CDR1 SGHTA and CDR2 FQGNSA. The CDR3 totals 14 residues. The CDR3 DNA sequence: TGTGCCAGCAGACCGGGGGCCCATAATTCACCCCTCCACTTT. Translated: CASRPGAHNSPLHF.

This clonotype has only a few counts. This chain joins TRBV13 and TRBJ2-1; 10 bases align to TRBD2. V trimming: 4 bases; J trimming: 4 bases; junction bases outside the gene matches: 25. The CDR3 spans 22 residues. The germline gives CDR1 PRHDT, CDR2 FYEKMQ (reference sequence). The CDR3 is CASSSLSQGRAKAGGVYNEQFF. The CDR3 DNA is TGTGCCAGCAGCTCCCTATCCCAGGGCAGGGCTAAAGCGGGGGGGGTATACAATGAGCAGTTCTTC. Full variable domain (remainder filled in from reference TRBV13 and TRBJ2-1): AAGVIQSPRHLIKEKRETATLKCYPIPRHDTVYWYQQGPGQDPQFLISFYEKMQSDKGSIPDRFSAQQFSDYHSELNMSSLELGDSALYFCASSSLSQGRAKAGGVYNEQFFGPGTRLTVL.

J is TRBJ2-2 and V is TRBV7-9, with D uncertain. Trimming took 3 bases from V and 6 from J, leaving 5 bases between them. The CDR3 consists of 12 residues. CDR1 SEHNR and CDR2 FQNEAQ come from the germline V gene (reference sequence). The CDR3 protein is CASSFIPGELFF. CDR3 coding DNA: TGTGCCAGCAGCTTTATACCCGGGGAGCTGTTTTTT.

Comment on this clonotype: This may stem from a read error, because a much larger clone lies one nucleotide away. The CDR3 DNA reads TGTGCCTGGAGTGTACCCAGCTACAGTGAGCAGTTCTTC. Protein: CAWSVPSYSEQFF. The gene calls are TRBV30 and TRBJ2-1; D is unclear. Germline V lookup: CDR1 GTSNPN, CDR2 SVGIG (reference sequence). This CDR3 is built from 13 residues.